Presented here are 25 T cell receptor beta chains from one specimen sequenced in a study of cytomegalovirus exposure and HLA in healthy donors. With 60 Vbeta and 13 Jbeta primers, the PCR was carried out. TCRdb keeps only in-frame clones here, not all; method: immunoSEQ multiplex PCR. The table lists roughly 75,000 clones. The specimen was PBMCs. The receptors were gathered from a man aged 40-55 years in good health and CMV-seronegative.

V is TRBV6-1 and J is TRBJ2-3, with 10 bases aligning to TRBD2. Germline-derived CDR1 and CDR2 are MNHNS and SASEGT. V shed 7 bases and J 6 bases; nucleotides not matched to a gene: 7. The CDR3 is 14 residues long. The CDR3 coding sequence is TGTGCCAGCACAACTAGCGGGGACGTGGATACGCAGTATTTT. Translated: CASTTSGDVDTQYF.

Of note for this clone: The same CDR3 arises from other DNA sequences in this sample as well. The chain couples TRBV4-3 to TRBJ2-1; D may be TRBD2 (6 bases). From germline, CDR1 is LGHNA and CDR2 YSLEER. The V gene lost 6 bases and the J gene lost 4 bases, with 19 bases spanning the gap. The CDR3 runs 16 residues. CDR3: CASSLKTGGTYNEQFF. As DNA, the CDR3 is TGCGCCAGCAGTCTCAAAACAGGAGGGACTTACAATGAGCAGTTCTTC.

The chain employs TRBV11-2 and TRBJ2-7; 9 nucleotides line up with TRBD1. The J segment lost 1 base and the V segment lost 5 bases, leaving 3 bases of the junction unmatched. CDR3 length: 14 residues. Germline CDR1 is SGHAT and CDR2 is FQNNGV. The CDR3 DNA follows: TGTGCCAGCAGCCGGGACAGGGCTTCCTACGAGCAGTACTTC. Residues: CASSRDRASYEQYF.

This chain links TRBV10-3 with TRBJ1-2, with TRBD1 as a possible D gene (6 bases). The CDR3 length is 14 residues. V lost 2 bases to trimming and J lost 0 bases, with 7 bases between them. The germline CDR1 and CDR2 sequences are ENHRY and SYGVKD. The CDR3 sequence: CAISEPGANYGYTF. Here the CDR3 DNA reads TGTGCCATCAGTGAGCCAGGGGCTAACTATGGCTACACCTTC.

J is TRBJ2-2 and V is TRBV10-3; possible D gene TRBD2, 6 bases. The CDR3 is 15 residues long. The V gene's germline CDR1 is ENHRY and CDR2 SYGVKD. With 3 bases removed from V and 5 bases from J, the gap between germline ends came to 13 bases. The CDR3 nucleotides are TGTGCCATCAGTGACGCTAGCGAGATAACCGGGGAGCTGTTTTTT. It translates to CAISDASEITGELFF.

The rearrangement uses TRBV6-5 and TRBJ1-1, with D perhaps matching TRBD1 (6 bases). CDR1 is MNHEY and CDR2 is SVGAGI in the germline V gene. The ends were cut back, 0 bases at V and 5 bases at J, with 13 bases in the middle. The length of the CDR3 is 15 residues. The CDR3 reads CASSYSKTGRTEAFF. DNA of the CDR3: TGTGCCAGCAGTTACTCGAAGACAGGTAGGACTGAAGCTTTCTTT.

This chain connects TRBV5-1 to TRBJ2-7, with 7 bases that match TRBD1. CDR1 SGHRS and CDR2 YFSETQ come from the germline V gene. With 6 bases clipped from V and 1 base from J, the junction kept 7 bases outside the gene matches. The length of the CDR3 is 14 residues. The CDR3 here is CASTTRQGSYEQYF. The DNA for the CDR3 is TGCGCCAGCACCACCCGACAGGGATCCTACGAGCAGTACTTC.

This rearrangement joins TRBV6-1 to TRBJ2-1; 13 nucleotides align to TRBD2. The CDR3 consists of 18 residues. V lost 4 bases and J lost 0; bases outside the gene matches: 6. Germline loops: CDR1 MNHNS, CDR2 SASEGT. The CDR3 coding sequence is TGTGCCAGCAGTGGACTAGCGGGAGGCCGGAGCTCCTACAATGAGCAGTTCTTC. Protein product: CASSGLAGGRSSYNEQFF.

CDR3 coding DNA: TGTGCCAGCATTCTCATAGGGGGGGGGCGTGTTGAAGCTTTCTTT. Translating gives CASILIGGGRVEAFF. The chain has TRBV27 and TRBJ1-1; D is perhaps TRBD1 (6 bases). Germline V gene sequence: CDR1 MNHEY, CDR2 SMNVEV (reference sequence). The CDR3 runs 15 residues. Trimming took off 7 bases at V and 7 bases at J, with 22 bases between the two ends.

This chain connects TRBV1 to TRBJ2-7; the table names TRBD1, a call not compared with the DNA. TRBV1 is shown as a pseudogene. The CDR3 extends over 13 amino acids. The CDR3 DNA follows: TGCACCAGCAGCATTATGCAGGGGGGCGAGCAGTACTTC. Residues: CTSSIMQGGEQYF.

This chain joins TRBV6-5 and TRBJ2-7; 9 bases line up with TRBD2. CDR1 and CDR2 (germline): MNHEY, SVGAGI. CDR3 length: 16 residues. V lost 2 bases and J lost 3; bases outside the gene matches: 8. As DNA, the CDR3 is TGTGCCAGCAGTTACGGATCCGGGACTAGCAACTACGAGCAGTACTTC. This translates into CASSYGSGTSNYEQYF.

This chain uses TRBV5-1 with TRBJ1-2; tentative D call: TRBD1 (6 bases). This CDR3 comprises 18 residues. The germline CDR1 and CDR2 sequences are SGHRS and YFSETQ. The germline V and J ends were trimmed by 4 bases and 3 bases, with 25 bases remaining between them. DNA of the CDR3: TGCGCCAGCAGCCCCGGGGGGAGCCTTACACAGGGTTACTATGGCTACACCTTC. It specifies CASSPGGSLTQGYYGYTF.

The gene calls are TRBV11-2 and TRBJ1-2; D is possibly TRBD1 (5 bases). Germline V gene lookup returns CDR1 SGHAT and CDR2 FQNNGV. The V and J ends lost 5 bases and 3 bases respectively, with 16 bases between them. There are 15 residues in the CDR3. The CDR3 DNA is TGTGCCAGCAGCCCTAGTCGCGGGGACTACTATGGCTACACCTTC. Protein sequence: CASSPSRGDYYGYTF.

The rearrangement joins TRBV7-9 to TRBJ1-1; 8 nucleotides agree with TRBD1. After removal of 5 bases from V and 2 bases from J, the junction contained 10 bases not matched to a gene. Germline V gives CDR1 SEHNR, CDR2 FQNEAQ (reference sequence). The CDR3 length is 16 residues. The CDR3 spells CASSRRTGYINTEAFF. The CDR3 DNA reads TGTGCCAGCAGCCGCCGGACAGGGTACATAAACACTGAAGCTTTCTTT.

The genes are TRBV6-1 and TRBJ2-1; 7 bases are shared with TRBD2. J was trimmed by 3 bases and V by 6 bases; bases with no gene match: 5. CDR1 is MNHNS, CDR2 SASEGT, per germline. The length of the CDR3 is 14 residues. Written as DNA, the CDR3 is TGTGCCAGCAGCGCCCCGGGAGGCTACAATGAGCAGTTCTTC. As protein: CASSAPGGYNEQFF.

The rearrangement uses TRBV19 and TRBJ1-5; the D gene is possibly TRBD1 (5 bases). Germline V lookup: CDR1 LNHDA, CDR2 SQIVND (reference sequence). With 3 bases removed from V and 4 bases from J, the gap between germline ends came to 10 bases. The length of the CDR3 is 14 residues. As DNA, the CDR3 is TGTGCCAGTAGTATCGGCCCAGGGAATCAGCCCCAGCATTTT. Translated: CASSIGPGNQPQHF.

The gene calls are TRBV7-8 and TRBJ2-5, with 9 nucleotides matching TRBD2. Per the germline V gene, CDR1 is SGHVS and CDR2 is FQNEAQ. CDR3 length: 13 residues. J lost 3 bases, V lost 7 bases, and 3 bases had no gene match. DNA for the CDR3: TGTGCCAGCACGAGACTAGCGGAAGAGACCCAGTACTTC. It encodes CASTRLAEETQYF. Full variable domain (rest looked up from reference TRBV7-8 and TRBJ2-5): GAGVSQSPRYKVAKRGQDVALRCDPISGHVSLFWYQQALGQGPEFLTYFQNEAQLDKSGLPSDRFFAERPEGSVSTLKIQRTQQEDSAVYLCASTRLAEETQYFGPGTRLLVL.

The genes are TRBV9 and TRBJ1-2; no clear D gene. Germline CDR1 is SGDLS and CDR2 is YYNGEE. This CDR3 has 14 residues. The V end lost 0 bases, the J end lost 4 bases, and 10 bases lay between the germline ends. The CDR3 coding sequence is TGTGCCAGCAGCGTAGGGGCCGACGGCTATGGCTACACCTTC. As protein: CASSVGADGYGYTF.

DNA for the CDR3: TGTGCCAGCAGAAGGCAGCGGGAGGGTGAGCAGTTCTTC. It specifies CASRRQREGEQFF. The V and J genes are TRBV6-5 and TRBJ2-1; the match to TRBD2 covers 10 bases. The CDR3 has 13 amino acids. Losses at the gene ends were 6 bases for V and 9 bases for J; bases not matched to a gene: 5. Germline assignment: CDR1 MNHEY and CDR2 SVGAGI.

The genes are TRBV19 and TRBJ2-7, with D possibly TRBD2 on 6 matching bases. Germline loops: CDR1 LNHDA, CDR2 SQIVND (reference sequence). Between the trimmed V and J ends, which lost 5 bases and 6 bases, there was a span of 11 bases. The CDR3 extends over 12 amino acids. The CDR3 bases are TGTGCCAGTAGTCCCGCCGGGGGCGAGCAGTACTTC. Amino acids: CASSPAGGEQYF.

The chain couples TRBV9 to TRBJ1-2, with D possibly matching TRBD1 (6 bases). This CDR3 has 14 amino acids. The germline V gene has CDR1 SGDLS and CDR2 YYNGEE. With 3 bases removed from V and 6 bases from J, the gap between germline ends came to 15 bases. CDR3 loop: CASSAVQGWDGYTF. In nucleotides, the CDR3 is TGTGCCAGCAGCGCAGTTCAGGGGTGGGATGGCTACACCTTC.

The rearrangement joins TRBV28 to TRBJ2-1; TRBD2 might be the D (6 bases). CDR1 is MDHEN, CDR2 SYDVKM, per germline. The length of the CDR3 is 13 residues. The ends were cut back, 6 bases at V and 6 bases at J, with 12 bases in the middle. CDR3 region: CASRSYGSNEQFF. CDR3 bases: TGTGCCAGCAGGTCGTACGGGAGCAATGAGCAGTTCTTC.

V gene TRBV18 combines with J gene TRBJ2-1, with 7 bases aligning to TRBD1. V dropped 0 bases and J dropped 4; count of bases not matched to a gene: 6. Looked up from germline, CDR1 is KGHSH and CDR2 is LQKENI. The CDR3 is 16 amino acids. CDR3 coding DNA: TGTGCCAGCTCACCACCGGGGACAGTGGGATACAATGAGCAGTTCTTC. It translates to CASSPPGTVGYNEQFF. Full variable domain (rest looked up from reference TRBV18 and TRBJ2-1): NAGVMQNPRHLVRRRGQEARLRCSPMKGHSHVYWYRQLPEEGLKFMVYLQKENIIDESGMPKERFSAEFPKEGPSILRIQQVVRGDSAAYFCASSPPGTVGYNEQFFGPGTRLTVL.

The CDR3 sequence is CASSLGSVWDRETGNTIYF. CDR3 DNA sequence: TGTGCCAGCAGCTTAGGCTCGGTTTGGGACAGGGAGACCGGAAACACCATATATTTT. This rearrangement joins TRBV7-9 to TRBJ1-3, with 9 nucleotides matching TRBD1. From germline, CDR1 is SEHNR and CDR2 FQNEAQ (reference sequence). The CDR3 runs to 19 residues. With V trimmed by 1 base and J by 4 bases, 14 bases remained unmatched.

The J gene is TRBJ2-7, the V gene TRBV7-2; 7 bases line up with TRBD1. The germline V gene has CDR1 SGHTA and CDR2 FQGNSA. V was pared by 2 bases and J by 0 bases, with 4 bases of the junction left unmatched. The CDR3 is 15 amino acids. The CDR3 coding sequence is TGTGCCAGCAGCTTAAGAGGGGGCTACTCCTACGAGCAGTACTTC. Encoded protein: CASSLRGGYSYEQYF.